Following are 4 T cell receptor beta chains from one sample sequenced in a study of beta chain features in type 1 diabetes. TCRB transcripts that were expressed got sequenced, as all of the isolated RNA had been reverse transcribed. The protocol was immunoSEQ multiplex PCR, while the TCRdb copy is restricted to in-frame clones and leaves out a portion. The table has 900,000 or so clones, about 17% seen once. The sequencing sample was made of naive CD4+ T cells from blood. Receptors originate from a woman under 30 in good health.

This chain links TRBV7-3 with TRBJ2-1; TRBD1 matches 10 bases. This CDR3 region has 15 residues. The ends lost 5 bases at V and 3 bases at J; junction bases unmatched: 4. Per germline, CDR1 SGHTA and CDR2 FQGTGA. CDR3 DNA sequence: TGTGCCAGCAGCCGGGACAGGGGAGGCTACAATGAGCAGTTCTTC. It translates to CASSRDRGGYNEQFF. The full variable domain, its missing parts supplied by reference TRBV7-3 and TRBJ2-1, is GAGVSQTPSNKVTEKGKYVELRCDPISGHTALYWYRQSLGQGPEFLIYFQGTGAADDSGLPNDRFFAVRPEGSVSTLKIQRTERGDSAVYLCASSRDRGGYNEQFFGPGTRLTVL.

The table lists this clone with a few counts. The rearrangement uses TRBV29-1 and TRBJ2-3; no reliable D call. V was shortened by 7 bases and J by 1 base, with 9 bases between the two germline ends. This CDR3 is built from 12 residues. From germline, CDR1 is SQVTM and CDR2 ANQGSEA. The CDR3 reads CSATDGTDTQYF. The CDR3 DNA follows: TGCAGCGCTACGGACGGCACAGATACGCAGTATTTT.

This sequence joins TRBV21-1 and TRBJ1-5; the D call of TRBD1 is as the table states it, not checked on the DNA. TRBV21-1 constitutes a pseudogene. There are 21 residues in the CDR3. The CDR3 DNA reads TGTGCCAGCAGCAAAGTCAGGGGGCAGCTTGGTTCTCACCTTCCAACTCAGCCCCAGCATTTT. This gives the protein CASSKVRGQLGSHLPTQPQHF.

This chain links TRBV14 with TRBJ2-2, with 8 bases fitting TRBD1. CDR3 length: 13 residues. Per germline, CDR1 SGHDN and CDR2 FVKESK. J was trimmed by 6 bases and V by 5 bases; bases with no gene match: 2. The CDR3 DNA is TGTGCCAGCAGCTCACAGGGGGCCGGGGAGCTGTTTTTT. This translates into CASSSQGAGELFF.